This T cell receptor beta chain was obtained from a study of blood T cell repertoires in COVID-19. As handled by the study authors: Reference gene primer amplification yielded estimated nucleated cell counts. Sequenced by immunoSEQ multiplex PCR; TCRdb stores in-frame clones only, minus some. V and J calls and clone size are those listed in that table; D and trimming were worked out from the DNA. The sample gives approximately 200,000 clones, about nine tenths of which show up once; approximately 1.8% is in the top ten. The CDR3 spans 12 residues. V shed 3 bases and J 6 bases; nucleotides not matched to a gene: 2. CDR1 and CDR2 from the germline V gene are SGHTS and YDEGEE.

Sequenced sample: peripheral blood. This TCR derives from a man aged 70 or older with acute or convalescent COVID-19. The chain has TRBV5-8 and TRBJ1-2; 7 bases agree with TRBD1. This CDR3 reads CASSSRGNGYTF. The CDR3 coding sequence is TGTGCCAGCAGCTCCAGGGGGAATGGCTACACCTTC.